The entry that follows covers one T cell receptor (beta chain) sequence. This specimen comes from a study of T-cell reconstitution after alpha-beta-depleted transplantation in children. V lost 0 bases, J lost 5 bases, and 3 bases stayed unmatched. The CDR3 totals 15 residues. CDR1 and CDR2 (germline): ENHRY, SYGVKD. Unique molecular identifiers were incorporated during preparation of the TCRbeta library. Each CDR3 protein gets one entry after TCRdb re-called the PCR reads with MiXCR. Of 500,000 or so distinct CDR3 sequences in the sample, 32% are singletons; the top ten hold 2% to 2.5%. The clonotype was recovered from a human donor who donated a stem cell graft to a child with aplastic anemia. The sample consisted of PBMCs from the stem cell graft donor, taken from the stem cell graft. The J gene is TRBJ2-1, the V gene TRBV10-3; 8 nucleotides match TRBD2. The CDR3 DNA sequence: TGTGCCATCAGTGAGTCGACACTAGCGGACAATGAGCAGTTCTTC. Translation gives CAISESTLADNEQFF.